This T cell receptor (beta chain) was retrieved from a study of cytomegalovirus exposure and HLA in healthy donors. On this clone: The antigen remains undetermined.

The CDR3 length is 14 residues. Germline V lookup: CDR1 MNHNS, CDR2 SASEGT. Unmatched junction bases numbered 6, after V lost 6 bases and J lost 5 bases. Study conclusions and caveats: Apart from CMV serostatus, no immune exposure information was available. Donors were assumed by presence/absence analyses to have roughly uniform sequencing depth.

Primers included in the PCR were 60 Vbeta and 13 Jbeta primers. TCRdb keeps only in-frame clones here, not all; method: immunoSEQ multiplex PCR. The sample includes around 140,000 clones. V usage is TRBV6-1 and J usage is TRBJ2-5; 10 nucleotides align to TRBD1. Sequenced: PBMCs. The clonotype was recovered from a woman between 45 and 65 years old in good health and CMV-seronegative. CDR3 sequence (DNA): TGTGCCAGCAGGGAATCGGGACAGGGGGAGACCCAGTACTTC. It specifies CASRESGQGETQYF.